Reported below is one TCR beta chain. Its antigen is not known. The read stops 3 residues short of the end of the CDR3; the missing end is completed from the germline J gene. V lost 4 bases to trimming and J lost 7 bases; unmatched junction nucleotides: 6. This CDR3 has 12 residues. Germline V gives CDR1 SQVTM, CDR2 ANQGSEA. This sample stems from a study of T cells in women clearing cervical HPV infection. For the study at large: Case blood drawn at lesion detection; control blood after infection cleared. Regarding the study as a whole: T-cell numbers per sample were unknown and may explain richness differences. Cases and controls were distinguished at AUC around 0.87 by richness and V genes. It is unknown whether associations predate infection; no effector/memory or HPV-specific sorting.

Data came from immunoSEQ multiplex PCR; TCRdb stores just in-frame clones and leaves some out. The sample includes roughly 32,000 clones. The sequencing sample was made of blood buffy coat. This clonotype originated in a woman aged 18 to 75 with a cervical HPV16 infection that either progressed to CIN3+ or cleared (not recorded which). The chain employs TRBV29-1 and TRBJ2-5; 7 bases match TRBD1. The CDR3 protein is CSVGQGEGTQYF. The covered CDR3 bases are TGCAGCGTTGGACAGGGCGAGGGGACC.